These 27 T cell receptor beta chains came from one sample sequenced in a study of T cells after yellow fever vaccination. TCRdb called the 5' RACE reads again in MiXCR, with one record for every CDR3 protein. The sample shows under 600,000 distinct CDR3 sequences, 21% of them seen only once. The specimen was PBMCs, collected approximately 20 days after the first yellow fever vaccination. Receptors originate from a man between 18 and 29 years old who received the YFV17D yellow fever vaccine.

This clonotype appeared once. V and J are TRBV4-3 and TRBJ2-1; weak D call: TRBD1 (6 bases). This CDR3 has 17 amino acids. Deletions cut 1 base from V and 6 bases from J, with 19 bases between. Germline V gives CDR1 LGHNA, CDR2 YSLEER. The CDR3 bases are TGCGCCAGCAGCCAAGGCGACAGGCTCCACTATATCAATGAGCAGTTCTTC. Translating it yields CASSQGDRLHYINEQFF.

J is TRBJ2-1 and V is TRBV11-2, with a weak D call TRBD2 (6 bases). Trimming took 0 bases from V and 10 from J, leaving 25 bases between them. Germline V gene lookup returns CDR1 SGHAT and CDR2 FQNNGV. The CDR3 contains 18 residues. The CDR3 bases are TGTGCCAGCAGCTTAGATTCGTTAAGAGCGGGTCCACCGATGGAGCAGTTCTTC. Translating it yields CASSLDSLRAGPPMEQFF.

This chain connects TRBV6-2 or TRBV6-3 to TRBJ2-7, with TRBD1 as a possible D gene (6 bases). Germline assignment: CDR1 MNHEY and CDR2 SVGEGT. CDR3 size: 11 residues. V lost 6 bases and J lost 6, with 9 bases in between. The CDR3 loop is CASRQGLEQYV. CDR3 in DNA: TGTGCCAGCAGACAGGGTCTCGAGCAGTACGTC.

This clonotype was picked up one time. V is TRBV7-2 and J is TRBJ2-5; D uncertain. The CDR3 sequence is 16 residues long. V dropped 0 bases and J dropped 5 bases, with 16 bases sitting between them. Germline V gene lookup returns CDR1 SGHTA and CDR2 FQGNSA. CDR3 in amino acids: CASSLAGLGRRETQYF. For the CDR3, the DNA is TGTGCCAGCAGCTTAGCGGGTCTCGGACGGCGCGAGACCCAGTACTTC.

CDR3 loop: CASRTGFNEKLFF. CDR3 nucleotide sequence: TGTGCCAGCAGGACAGGGTTTAATGAAAAACTGTTTTTT. This chain joins TRBV6-1 and TRBJ1-4; 7 bases align to TRBD1. The length of the CDR3 is 13 residues. Germline V CDR1 and CDR2: MNHNS, SASEGT. J gave up 4 bases and V 6 bases, and 2 bases lay outside the gene matches.

This clonotype was seen more than once but under ten times. This sequence joins TRBV7-9 and TRBJ1-1; no clear D. The germline V gene encodes CDR1 SEHNR and CDR2 FQNEAQ (reference sequence). This CDR3 contains 12 residues. V was pared by 5 bases and J by 11 bases, with 15 bases between. For the CDR3, the DNA is TGTGCCAGCAGCCCACAAGGTGCCTCGGCTTTCTTT. Its translation: CASSPQGASAFF.

This clonotype was recorded a few times. This chain links TRBV5-1 with TRBJ2-3, with 8 bases identical to TRBD2. Germline CDR1 and CDR2: SGHRS and YFSETQ. V trimming: 0 bases; J trimming: 5 bases; junction bases outside the gene matches: 5. The CDR3 spans 15 residues. The CDR3 sequence is CASSLDPGGQDTQYF. The CDR3 bases are TGCGCCAGCAGCTTGGACCCGGGGGGGCAAGATACGCAGTATTTT.

This clonotype was counted between two and nine times. V gene TRBV29-1 combines with J gene TRBJ2-1; 7 bases fit TRBD2. The CDR3 runs 14 residues. Germline values: CDR1 SQVTM, CDR2 ANQGSEA. Losses at the gene ends were 3 bases for V and 2 bases for J; bases not matched to a gene: 4. CDR3 sequence: CSVDGRGAYNEQFF. In DNA form, the CDR3 reads TGCAGCGTTGATGGACGGGGGGCCTACAATGAGCAGTTCTTC.

This chain uses TRBV6-5 with TRBJ2-3; TRBD2 matches at 10 bases. CDR1 is MNHEY and CDR2 is SVGAGI in the germline V gene. The V and J ends lost 0 bases and 1 base, in that order; junction bases with no gene match: 1. The CDR3 is 16 amino acids. CDR3 DNA sequence: TGTGCCAGCAGTTACTCGAGCGGGGGGGGCACAGATACGCAGTATTTT. It is translated as CASSYSSGGGTDTQYF.

The chain uses TRBV6-1 and TRBJ2-1, with D perhaps assigned TRBD1 or TRBD2 (6 bases each). The CDR3 is 14 amino acids. Trimming took 8 bases from V and 3 from J, leaving 14 bases between them. Germline values: CDR1 MNHNS, CDR2 SASEGT. CDR3 DNA: TGTGCCAGCGGATCGGGGGCCTACTACAATGAGCAGTTCTTC. As protein: CASGSGAYYNEQFF.

This clonotype has a handful of counts. The chain has TRBV20-1 and TRBJ1-1; 7 positions match TRBD1. The ends lost 6 bases at V and 0 bases at J; junction bases unmatched: 7. Germline V CDR1 and CDR2: DFQATT, SNEGSKA (reference sequence). CDR3 length: 14 residues. The chain's CDR3 is CSAAGGNMNTEAFF. In DNA, the CDR3 is TGCAGTGCGGCAGGGGGGAATATGAACACTGAAGCTTTCTTT.

This clonotype has only a few counts. This rearrangement joins TRBV28 to TRBJ2-5; the match to TRBD2 covers 8 bases. The CDR3 spans 15 residues. Trimming removed 8 bases from V and 5 bases from J; junction bases left unmatched: 13. CDR1 and CDR2 (germline): MDHEN, SYDVKM. CDR3 nucleotides: TGTGCCAGCGCCCCCCGGGGGGGCATAACGGAGACCCAGTACTTC. It codes for CASAPRGGITETQYF.

This clonotype was observed a few times. V usage is TRBV6-4 and J usage is TRBJ2-7; D unresolved. This CDR3 has 17 residues. The germline V gene encodes CDR1 MRHNA and CDR2 SNTAGT. V was shortened by 2 bases and J by 2 bases, with 19 bases between the two germline ends. CDR3 sequence reads: CASSDPPWASPPYEQYV. CDR3 DNA: TGTGCCAGCAGTGACCCCCCCTGGGCCAGTCCCCCCTACGAGCAGTACGTC.

This clonotype was recorded a few times. The CDR3 does not end in the conserved phenylalanine or tryptophan, so this is likely a read error. The DNA is omitted, as the CDR3 cannot be located on it reliably, and the CDR3 follows TCRdb's listing. V is TRBV29-1 and J is TRBJ1-1; no check of the table's D call, TRBD1, against the DNA was made. Germline values: CDR1 SQVTM, CDR2 ANQGSEA. The CDR3 extends over 11 residues, inclusive of both ends. CDR3 region: CSVEGGQGIFY.

This clonotype was found a few times. The chain employs TRBV12-3 or TRBV12-4 and TRBJ1-1; D is ambiguous. Trimming cost V 5 bases and J 3 bases, with 13 bases left between them. The CDR3 has 14 amino acids. The CDR3 DNA reads TGTGCCAGCAGTGGGAGGACGAGGGACACTGAAGCTTTCTTT. Encoded protein: CASSGRTRDTEAFF.

The J gene is TRBJ2-3, the V gene TRBV6-2 or TRBV6-3; D tentatively fits TRBD1 or TRBD2 (5 bases each). V lost 3 bases and J lost 0, with 25 bases in between. There are 20 residues in the CDR3. The germline CDR1 and CDR2 sequences are MNHEY and SVGEGT. CDR3 sequence reads: CASSYGSPGRTPDSTDTQYF. The DNA of the CDR3 is TGTGCCAGCAGTTATGGAAGTCCGGGACGGACGCCCGATAGCACAGATACGCAGTATTTT.

The V and J genes are TRBV4-1 and TRBJ1-1, with no clear D. Germline V gene lookup returns CDR1 MGHRA and CDR2 YSYEKL. The V gene lost 2 bases and the J gene lost 10 bases, with 8 bases spanning the gap. The CDR3 runs to 11 residues. CDR3 sequence (DNA): TGCGCCAGCAGCCAAAATACGAGAGCTTTCTTT. It is translated as CASSQNTRAFF.

In its sample, this clonotype was seen a few times. The chain has TRBV12-3 or TRBV12-4 and TRBJ1-1; a possible D gene is TRBD1 (6 bases). V lost 5 bases to trimming and J lost 0 bases, with 10 bases between them. The CDR3 runs 14 residues. The CDR3 region has the DNA TGTGCCAGCAGTATACAGGGAATGAACACTGAAGCTTTCTTT. Amino acid sequence: CASSIQGMNTEAFF.

The V gene is TRBV5-1, the J gene TRBJ2-7; 11 bases fit TRBD1. This CDR3 contains 14 residues. Germline CDR1 is SGHRS and CDR2 is YFSETQ. J gave up 3 bases and V 3 bases, and 2 bases lay outside the gene matches. CDR3 nucleotide sequence: TGCGCCAGCAGCTCGGGACAGGGGGGCTACGAGCAGTACTTC. Translated: CASSSGQGGYEQYF.

Only a few counts were recorded for this clonotype. The rearrangement links TRBV25-1 to TRBJ2-5; the D is unclear. Germline values: CDR1 MGHDK, CDR2 SYGVNS. V was trimmed by 6 bases and J by 4 bases, leaving 27 bases between them. The CDR3 runs to 18 residues. The CDR3 region has the DNA TGTGCCAGCAGCCGGAATCTAGGAGTTTCTCCCTACAGAGAGACCCAGTACTTC. Protein product: CASSRNLGVSPYRETQYF.

This sequence joins TRBV10-3 and TRBJ1-5, with a tentative D call TRBD1 (6 bases). The germline gives CDR1 ENHRY, CDR2 SYGVKD. The CDR3 is 13 amino acids. V lost 4 bases and J 2 bases, leaving 6 bases between the germline ends. In DNA form, the CDR3 reads TGTGCCATCAGTGGACAGGGCAATCAGCCCCAGCATTTT. Protein product: CAISGQGNQPQHF.

This clonotype came up a few times. The chain couples TRBV4-1 to TRBJ2-1; D is perhaps TRBD2 (7 bases). The V gene's germline CDR1 is MGHRA and CDR2 YSYEKL. The CDR3 has 22 amino acids. The germline V and J ends were trimmed by 0 bases and 0 bases, with 27 bases remaining between them. CDR3 DNA: TGCGCCAGCAGCCAAGATGGTTCCCTGGGGGGGGCGCCGCACCTCTCCTACAATGAGCAGTTCTTC. This codes for CASSQDGSLGGAPHLSYNEQFF.

The chain has TRBV7-2 and TRBJ1-2; TRBD1 aligns across 9 bases. The V gene's germline CDR1 is SGHTA and CDR2 FQGNSA. The CDR3 is made up of 15 amino acids. V was clipped by 5 bases and J by 6 bases; unmatched bases: 10. The CDR3 sequence: CASSLRGTGFNGYTF. The DNA for the CDR3 is TGTGCCAGCAGCCTTAGAGGGACAGGGTTTAATGGCTACACCTTC.

The chain is built from TRBV6-1 and TRBJ1-1, with D possibly TRBD1 on 6 matching bases. There are 14 residues in the CDR3. The V gene's germline CDR1 is MNHNS and CDR2 SASEGT. Trimming cost V 6 bases and J 1 base, with 12 bases left between them. The CDR3 protein is CASSALGGNTEAFF. The DNA of the CDR3 is TGTGCCAGCAGCGCTCTAGGGGGGAACACTGAAGCTTTCTTT.

This clonotype was found many times. This chain joins TRBV5-1 and TRBJ2-2; 7 positions match TRBD1. The CDR3 runs 15 residues. V lost 4 bases and J lost 1; bases outside the gene matches: 4. Germline CDR1 is SGHRS and CDR2 is YFSETQ. CDR3 residues: CASSPRTGNTGELFF. As DNA, the CDR3 is TGCGCCAGCAGCCCTCGGACAGGGAACACCGGGGAGCTGTTTTTT. The full variable domain, rest sourced from reference TRBV5-1 and TRBJ2-2, is KAGVTQTPRYLIKTRGQQVTLSCSPISGHRSVSWYQQTPGQGLQFLFEYFSETQRNKGNFPGRFSGRQFSNSRSEMNVSTLELGDSALYLCASSPRTGNTGELFFGEGSRLTVL.

This clonotype was counted a few times. The V and J genes are TRBV6-5 and TRBJ2-1, with D perhaps TRBD1 (6 bases). Trimming stripped 1 base from V and 2 bases from J, with 6 bases between. This CDR3 region has 14 residues. The germline V gene encodes CDR1 MNHEY and CDR2 SVGAGI. CDR3 sequence: CASSYWGPYNEQFF. In DNA, the CDR3 is TGTGCCAGCAGTTACTGGGGGCCCTACAATGAGCAGTTCTTC.

This rearrangement joins TRBV7-2 to TRBJ2-2; TRBD2 aligns across 9 bases. This CDR3 region has 16 residues. Germline CDR1 is SGHTA and CDR2 is FQGNSA. The V gene end was trimmed by 1 base and the J gene end by 2 bases; junction bases not matched to a gene: 2. CDR3 nucleotide sequence: TGTGCCAGCAGCTTAGGACTAGCGGTCAACACCGGGGAGCTGTTTTTT. As protein: CASSLGLAVNTGELFF.